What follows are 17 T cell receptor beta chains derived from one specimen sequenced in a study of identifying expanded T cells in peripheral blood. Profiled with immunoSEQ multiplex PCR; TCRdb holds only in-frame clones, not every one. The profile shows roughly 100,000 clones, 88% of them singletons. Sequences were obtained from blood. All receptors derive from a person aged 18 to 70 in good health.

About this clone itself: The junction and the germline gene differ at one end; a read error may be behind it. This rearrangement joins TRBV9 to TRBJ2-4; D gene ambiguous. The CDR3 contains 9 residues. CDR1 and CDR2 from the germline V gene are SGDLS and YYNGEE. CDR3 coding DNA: TGTGCCAGCAGCCCCCAGGATTGCTTC. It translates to CASSPQDCF.

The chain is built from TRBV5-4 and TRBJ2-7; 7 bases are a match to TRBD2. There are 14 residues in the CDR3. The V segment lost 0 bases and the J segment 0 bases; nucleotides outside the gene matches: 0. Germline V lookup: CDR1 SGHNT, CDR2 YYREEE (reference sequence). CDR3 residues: CASSLVAGSYEQYF. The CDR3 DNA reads TGTGCCAGCAGCTTGGTAGCGGGCTCCTACGAGCAGTACTTC.

The CDR3 nucleotides read TGTGCTAGTGGCCCGGGACTAGCGGGAGGGAGGCAGTACTTC. It codes for CASGPGLAGGRQYF. The chain combines TRBV12-5 with TRBJ2-4; TRBD2 agrees at 16 bases. The junction had 6 bases not matched to a gene; V was cut back by 6 bases and J by 13 bases. The CDR3 consists of 14 residues. Germline V gives CDR1 LGHNT, CDR2 FRNRAP.

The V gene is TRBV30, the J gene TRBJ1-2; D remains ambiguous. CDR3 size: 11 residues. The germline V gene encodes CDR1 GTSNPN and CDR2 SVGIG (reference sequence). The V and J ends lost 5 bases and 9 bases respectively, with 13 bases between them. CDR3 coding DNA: TGTGCCTGGTTGTATGGCCCACGCTACACCTTC. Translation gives CAWLYGPRYTF.

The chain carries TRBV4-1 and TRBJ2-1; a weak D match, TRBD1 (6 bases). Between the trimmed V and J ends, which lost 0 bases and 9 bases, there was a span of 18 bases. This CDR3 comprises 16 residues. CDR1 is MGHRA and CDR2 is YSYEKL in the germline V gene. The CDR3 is CASSQDKDRKNGEQFF. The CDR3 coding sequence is TGCGCCAGCAGCCAAGATAAGGACAGAAAAAACGGTGAGCAGTTCTTC.

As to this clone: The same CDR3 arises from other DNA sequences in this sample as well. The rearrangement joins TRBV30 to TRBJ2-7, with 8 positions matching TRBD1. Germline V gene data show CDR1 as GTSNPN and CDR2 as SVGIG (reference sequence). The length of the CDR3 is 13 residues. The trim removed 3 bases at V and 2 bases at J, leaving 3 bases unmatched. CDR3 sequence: CAWRGTGTYEQYF. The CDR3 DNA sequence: TGTGCCTGGAGGGGGACAGGTACCTACGAGCAGTACTTC.

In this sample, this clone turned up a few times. The CDR3 DNA sequence: TGTGCCAGCAGCGTGCGCAGCACCGGGGAGCTGTTTTTT. As protein: CASSVRSTGELFF. The chain joins TRBV9 to TRBJ2-2; D is unresolved. Trimming stripped 2 bases from V and 4 bases from J, with 6 bases between. Germline CDR1 reads SGDLS; CDR2 reads YYNGEE. The CDR3 spans 13 residues.

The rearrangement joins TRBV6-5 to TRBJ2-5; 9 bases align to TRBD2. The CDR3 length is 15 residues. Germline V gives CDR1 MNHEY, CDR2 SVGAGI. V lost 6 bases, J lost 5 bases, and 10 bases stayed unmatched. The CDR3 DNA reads TGTGCCAGCAGACCGCCTAGCGGGATGGGTGAGACCCAGTACTTC. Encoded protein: CASRPPSGMGETQYF.

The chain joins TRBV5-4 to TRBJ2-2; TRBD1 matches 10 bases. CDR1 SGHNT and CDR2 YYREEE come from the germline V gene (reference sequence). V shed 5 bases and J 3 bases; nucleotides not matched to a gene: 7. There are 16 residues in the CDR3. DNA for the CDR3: TGTGCCAGCAGGGGACCGGGACAGGGGTACACCGGGGAGCTGTTTTTT. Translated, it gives CASRGPGQGYTGELFF. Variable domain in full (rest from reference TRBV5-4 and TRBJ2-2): ETGVTQSPTHLIKTRGQQVTLRCSSQSGHNTVSWYQQALGQGPQFIFQYYREEENGRGNFPPRFSGLQFPNYSSELNVNALELDDSALYLCASRGPGQGYTGELFFGEGSRLTVL.

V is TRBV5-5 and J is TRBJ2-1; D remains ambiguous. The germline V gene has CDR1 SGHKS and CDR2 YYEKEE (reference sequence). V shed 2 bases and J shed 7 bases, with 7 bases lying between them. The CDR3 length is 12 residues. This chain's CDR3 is CASSLRENEQFF. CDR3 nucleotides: TGTGCCAGCAGCTTAAGGGAAAATGAGCAGTTCTTC.

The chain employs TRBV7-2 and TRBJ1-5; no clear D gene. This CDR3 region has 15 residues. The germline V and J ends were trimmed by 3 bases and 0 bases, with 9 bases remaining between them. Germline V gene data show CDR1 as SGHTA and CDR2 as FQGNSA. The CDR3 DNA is TGTGCCAGCAGCTTCACCCCCGATAGCAATCAGCCCCAGCATTTT. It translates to CASSFTPDSNQPQHF.

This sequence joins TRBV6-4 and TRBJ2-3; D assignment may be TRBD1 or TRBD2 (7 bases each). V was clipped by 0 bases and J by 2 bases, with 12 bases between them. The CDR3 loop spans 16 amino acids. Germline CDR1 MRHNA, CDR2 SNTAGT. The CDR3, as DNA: TGTGCCAGCAGTGACTCCAGGGGGGGATTCACAGATACGCAGTATTTT. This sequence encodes CASSDSRGGFTDTQYF.

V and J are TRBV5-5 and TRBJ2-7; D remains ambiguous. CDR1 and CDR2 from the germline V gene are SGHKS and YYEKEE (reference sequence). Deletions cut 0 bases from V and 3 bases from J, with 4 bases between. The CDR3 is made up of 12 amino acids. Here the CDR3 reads CASSLGFYEQYF. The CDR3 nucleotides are TGTGCCAGCAGCTTGGGTTTCTACGAGCAGTACTTC. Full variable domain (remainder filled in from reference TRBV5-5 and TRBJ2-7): DAGVTQSPTHLIKTRGQQVTLRCSPISGHKSVSWYQQVLGQGPQFIFQYYEKEERGRGNFPDRFSARQFPNYSSELNVNALLLGDSALYLCASSLGFYEQYFGPGTRLTVT.

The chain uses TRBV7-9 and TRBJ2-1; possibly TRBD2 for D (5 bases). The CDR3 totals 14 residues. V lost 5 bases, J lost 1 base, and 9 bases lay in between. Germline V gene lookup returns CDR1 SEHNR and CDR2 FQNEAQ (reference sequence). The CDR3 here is CASSPGVSYNEQFF. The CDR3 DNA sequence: TGTGCCAGCAGCCCCGGGGTTTCCTACAATGAGCAGTTCTTC.

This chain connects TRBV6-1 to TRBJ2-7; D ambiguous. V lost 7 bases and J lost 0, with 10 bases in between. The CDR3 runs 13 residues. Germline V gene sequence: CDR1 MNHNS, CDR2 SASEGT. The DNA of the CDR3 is TGTGCCAGCAACATCGGACGCTCCTACGAGCAGTACTTC. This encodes CASNIGRSYEQYF.

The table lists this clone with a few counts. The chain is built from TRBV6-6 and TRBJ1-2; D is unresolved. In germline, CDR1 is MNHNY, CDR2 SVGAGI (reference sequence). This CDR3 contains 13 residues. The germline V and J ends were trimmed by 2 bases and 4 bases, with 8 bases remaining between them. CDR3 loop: CASSYQSSYGYTF. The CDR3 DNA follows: TGTGCCAGCAGTTACCAAAGCAGCTATGGCTACACCTTC.

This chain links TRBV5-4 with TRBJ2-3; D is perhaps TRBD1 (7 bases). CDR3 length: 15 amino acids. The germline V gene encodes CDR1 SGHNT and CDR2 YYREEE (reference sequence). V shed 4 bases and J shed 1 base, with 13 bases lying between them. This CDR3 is CASSPGGSGTDTQYF. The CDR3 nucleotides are TGTGCCAGCAGCCCAGGGGGGTCTGGCACAGATACGCAGTATTTT.